This T cell receptor beta chain was obtained from a study of blood T cell repertoires in COVID-19. For the study at large: COVID-19 samples, acute and convalescent, were from the United States, Italy and Spain. Sources were T cells, B-cell-depleted T cells, or PBMCs; the material itself was cDNA or gDNA.

The CDR3 runs 13 residues. Per germline, CDR1 SEHNR and CDR2 FQNEAQ (reference sequence). The ends lost 5 bases at V and 8 bases at J; junction bases unmatched: 8. In the study's own analysis: The assay estimated nucleated cells by amplifying reference gene primers. Data came from immunoSEQ multiplex PCR; TCRdb stores just in-frame clones and leaves some out. That table is the source of V, J and clone size, and D and trimming were worked out from the DNA. The sample shows a few hundred thousand clones, around 86% of them seen only once. The receptor was isolated from a man over 45 with active or convalescent COVID-19. Input material: peripheral blood. V is TRBV7-9 and J is TRBJ1-2, with TRBD1 matching 7 bases. CDR3 residues: CASSRGQAGGYTF. In nucleotides, the CDR3 is TGTGCCAGCAGCCGCGGACAGGCGGGCGGCTACACCTTC.